What follows is one T cell receptor beta chain and its context. Its antigen is unknown. A single record per CDR3 protein comes from TCRdb applying MiXCR to the 5' RACE reads. This table holds over 450,000 distinct CDR3 sequences, roughly 21% found once. The CDR3 runs 14 residues. Trimming took 3 bases from V and 4 from J; bases not matched to a gene: 6. CDR1 is DFQATT, CDR2 SNEGSKA, per germline (reference sequence). The data were taken from a study of T-cell memory formation after mild COVID-19. Whole-study context: In these data, TCR clusters were largely donor specific.

The study's findings and limits: CD4+ contracting clones lay mainly in CM and EM, CD8+ ones in EMRA. For second-wave clones that peaked at day 37, SARS-CoV-2 specificity went unverified. Pre-infection memory contained some responding clones, which suggested that cross-reactive memory had joined.

Sequenced material: PBMCs or a T cell subset sorted from them (not recorded which). The chain carries TRBV20-1 and TRBJ1-2; 9 bases align to TRBD1. This TCR derives from an adult woman who had mild COVID-19 (a few samples of this study predate the infection). Cell type and time point are not known. CDR3 amino acids: CSASDTGGGYGYTF. The CDR3 nucleotides read TGCAGTGCTAGCGACACAGGGGGCGGCTATGGCTACACCTTC.